This T cell receptor beta chain stems from a study of cytomegalovirus exposure and HLA in healthy donors. CDR3 length equals 14 residues. CDR1 is SNHLY, CDR2 FYNNEI, per germline. The ends lost 4 bases at V and 6 bases at J; junction bases unmatched: 3. 60 Vbeta and 13 Jbeta primers were used in PCR. Sequencing was performed with immunoSEQ multiplex PCR; in TCRdb, only in-frame clones are kept and a portion is missing. The table lists about 200,000 clones, with 0.95% to 1.3% in the top ten. The chain links TRBV2 to TRBJ1-4, with TRBD1 matching over 9 bases. Input material: PBMCs. This TCR derives from a girl aged 2 to 9 in good health and CMV-seropositive. DNA of the CDR3: TGTGCCAGCAGTGCGGGACAGGGAGATGAAAAACTGTTTTTT. It translates to CASSAGQGDEKLFF.